The source of this TCR beta chain is a study of brain T cells in children with intractable seizures. V was pared by 3 bases and J by 0 bases, with 4 bases between. The CDR3 has 13 residues. Germline V gives CDR1 LNHDA, CDR2 SQIVND (reference sequence). Measured with immunoSEQ multiplex PCR; TCRdb has only the in-frame clones, and not every one. The sample gives about 64,000 clones, 95% to 97% of which show up once; around 0.4% is in the top ten. The sequencing used peripheral blood, collected at surgery. The J gene is TRBJ2-3, the V gene TRBV19; D remains unclear. This TCR came from a boy in the first two years of life with focal cortical dysplasia and intractable seizures. The CDR3, as DNA: TGTGCCAGTAGTATTGCCAGCACAGATACGCAGTATTTT. As protein: CASSIASTDTQYF.